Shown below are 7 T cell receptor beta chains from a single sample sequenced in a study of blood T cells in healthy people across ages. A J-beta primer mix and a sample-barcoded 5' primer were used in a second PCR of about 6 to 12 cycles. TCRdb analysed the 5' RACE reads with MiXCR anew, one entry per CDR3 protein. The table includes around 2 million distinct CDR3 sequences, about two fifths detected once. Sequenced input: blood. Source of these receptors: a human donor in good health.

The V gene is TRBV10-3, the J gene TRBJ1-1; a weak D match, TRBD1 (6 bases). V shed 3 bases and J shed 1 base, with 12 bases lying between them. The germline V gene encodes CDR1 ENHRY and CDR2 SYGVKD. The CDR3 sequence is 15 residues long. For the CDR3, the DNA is TGTGCCATCAGTGAAACCGGGACAAGGAACACTGAAGCTTTCTTT. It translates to CAISETGTRNTEAFF.

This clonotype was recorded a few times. The CDR3 region has the DNA TGTGCCAGCAGCTTCTCGAGAGGTTACACTGAAGCTTTCTTT. The encoded protein is CASSFSRGYTEAFF. V and J are TRBV7-8 and TRBJ1-1; D remains unclear. Germline V gene lookup returns CDR1 SGHVS and CDR2 FQNEAQ. Trimming cost V 3 bases and J 3 bases, with 11 bases left between them. CDR3 size: 14 residues. Based on the CDR3 plus reference TRBV7-8 and TRBJ1-1, the full variable domain is GAGVSQSPRYKVAKRGQDVALRCDPISGHVSLFWYQQALGQGPEFLTYFQNEAQLDKSGLPSDRFFAERPEGSVSTLKIQRTQQEDSAVYLCASSFSRGYTEAFFGQGTRLTVV.

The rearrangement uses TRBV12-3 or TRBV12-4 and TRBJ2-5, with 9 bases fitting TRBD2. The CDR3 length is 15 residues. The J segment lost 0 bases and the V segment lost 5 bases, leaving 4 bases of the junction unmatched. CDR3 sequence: CASSRSSGDQETQYF. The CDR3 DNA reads TGTGCCAGCAGTCGTTCTAGCGGGGACCAAGAGACCCAGTACTTC.

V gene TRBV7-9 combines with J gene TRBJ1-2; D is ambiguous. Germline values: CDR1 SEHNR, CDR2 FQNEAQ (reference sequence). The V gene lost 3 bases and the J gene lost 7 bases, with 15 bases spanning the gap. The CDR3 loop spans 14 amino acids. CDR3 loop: CASSFGIEKGGYTF. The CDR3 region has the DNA TGTGCCAGCAGCTTCGGAATAGAAAAGGGTGGCTACACCTTC. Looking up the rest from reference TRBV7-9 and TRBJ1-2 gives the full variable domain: DTGVSQNPRHKITKRGQNVTFRCDPISEHNRLYWYRQTLGQGPEFLTYFQNEAQLEKSRLLSDRFSAERPKGSFSTLEIQRTEQGDSAMYLCASSFGIEKGGYTFGSGTRLTVV.

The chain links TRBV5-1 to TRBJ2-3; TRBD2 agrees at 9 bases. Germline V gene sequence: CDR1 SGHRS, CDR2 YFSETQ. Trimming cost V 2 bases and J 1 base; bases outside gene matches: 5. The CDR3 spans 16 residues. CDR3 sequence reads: CASSFLAGFGTDTQYF. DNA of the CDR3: TGCGCCAGCAGCTTCCTAGCGGGGTTCGGCACAGATACGCAGTATTTT.

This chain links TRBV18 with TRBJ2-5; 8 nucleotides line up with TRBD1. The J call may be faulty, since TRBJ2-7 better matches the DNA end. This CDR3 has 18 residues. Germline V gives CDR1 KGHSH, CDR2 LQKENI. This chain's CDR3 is CASSLGGNFGQGTYEQYF. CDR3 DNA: TGTGCCAGCTCACTGGGGGGAAATTTCGGACAGGGAACGTACGAGCAGTACTTC.

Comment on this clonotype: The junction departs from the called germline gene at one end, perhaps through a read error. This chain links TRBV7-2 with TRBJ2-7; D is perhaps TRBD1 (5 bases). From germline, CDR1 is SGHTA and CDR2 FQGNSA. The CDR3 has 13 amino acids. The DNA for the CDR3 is TGTGCCGGCAGGGCACCGCAGGCCTACGAGCAGTACTTC. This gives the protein CAGRAPQAYEQYF.